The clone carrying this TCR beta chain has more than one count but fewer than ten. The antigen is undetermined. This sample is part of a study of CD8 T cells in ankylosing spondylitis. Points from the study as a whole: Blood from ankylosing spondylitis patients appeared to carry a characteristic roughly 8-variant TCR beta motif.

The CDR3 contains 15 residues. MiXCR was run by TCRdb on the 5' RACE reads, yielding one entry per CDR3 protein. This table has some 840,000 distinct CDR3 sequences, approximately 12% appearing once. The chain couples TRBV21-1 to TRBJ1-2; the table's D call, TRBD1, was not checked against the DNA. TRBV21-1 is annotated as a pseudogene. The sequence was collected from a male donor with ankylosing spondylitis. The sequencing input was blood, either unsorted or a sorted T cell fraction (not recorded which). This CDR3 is CASSKAEQGAYGYTF. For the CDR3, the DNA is TGTGCCAGCAGCAAAGCCGAACAGGGGGCCTATGGCTACACCTTC.